The 9 T cell receptor beta chains given below trace back to one sample, sequenced in a study of CD8 T cells in ankylosing spondylitis. TCRdb reprocessed the 5' RACE reads via MiXCR and lists one record per CDR3 protein. Altogether more than 100,000 distinct CDR3 sequences are present, approximately 10% being singletons, with the ten largest covering roughly 4.3%. Sequenced input: blood, either unsorted or a sorted T cell fraction (not recorded which). These receptors all stem from a female donor with ankylosing spondylitis or in good health (not recorded which).

A note on this clonotype: A much larger clonotype is one base distant, so this may be a read error. The V call is TRBV28, the J call TRBJ1-1; D is unresolved. Trimming stripped 4 bases from V and 1 base from J, with 13 bases between. CDR1 and CDR2 (germline): MDHEN, SYDVKM. This CDR3 region has 15 residues. The CDR3 DNA is TGTGCCAGCAGTTCCACCCCGCGACGGAACACTGAAGCTTTCTTT. This sequence encodes CASSSTPRRNTEAFF. The variable domain in full, completed from reference TRBV28 and TRBJ1-1, reads DVKVTQSSRYLVKRTGEKVFLECVQDMDHENMFWYRQDPGLGLRLIYFSYDVKMKEKGDIPEGYSVSREKKERFSLILESASTNQTSMYLCASSSTPRRNTEAFFGQGTRLTVV.

This clonotype has only a few counts. The gene calls are TRBV3-1 and TRBJ1-2, with 7 bases matching TRBD1. Trimming at V came to 4 bases and at J to 7 bases, leaving 9 bases not matched to a gene. The germline CDR1 and CDR2 sequences are LGHDT and YNNKEL (reference sequence). The CDR3 is 14 residues long. CDR3: CASSPPDRVSGYTF. The DNA of the CDR3 is TGTGCCAGCAGCCCCCCAGACAGGGTCTCTGGCTACACCTTC.

This clonotype was seen ten or more times. CDR3 bases: TGCAGTGCATACTCCCAGCCTAATTCACCCCTCCACTTT. Its protein product is CSAYSQPNSPLHF. This chain links TRBV20-1 with TRBJ1-6; unclear D gene. The CDR3 runs to 13 residues. V shed 6 bases and J shed 6 bases, with 12 bases lying between them. Per the germline V gene, CDR1 is DFQATT and CDR2 is SNEGSKA (reference sequence).

About this clonotype itself: A much larger clone lies one base from this, so it may be a read error. This chain uses TRBV9 with TRBJ2-1, with a tentative D call TRBD1 (7 bases). This CDR3 comprises 16 residues. Germline V gene data show CDR1 as SGDLS and CDR2 as YYNGEE. This chain's CDR3 is CASGVGGGPFYNEQFF. The CDR3 DNA reads TGTGCCAGCGGCGTAGGAGGGGGCCCCTTCTACAATGAGCAGTTCTTC. Full variable domain (missing parts from reference TRBV9 and TRBJ2-1): DSGVTQTPKHLITATGQRVTLRCSPRSGDLSVYWYQQSLDQGLQFLIQYYNGEERAKGNILERFSAQQFPDLHSELNLSSLELGDSALYFCASGVGGGPFYNEQFFGPGTRLTVL.

This clonotype appeared many times. CDR3 region: CASSGQDLLSGYTF. The DNA for the CDR3 is TGCGCCAGCAGCGGACAGGATTTACTGTCGGGCTACACCTTC. The gene calls are TRBV5-1 and TRBJ1-2; 7 bases match TRBD1. Trimming took 4 bases from V and 8 from J; bases not matched to a gene: 11. This CDR3 has 14 residues. Germline assignment: CDR1 SGHRS and CDR2 YFSETQ.

There are many counts of this clonotype. The V call is TRBV5-1, the J call TRBJ2-2; no reliable D call. Trimming removed 4 bases at V and 6 bases at J, with 10 bases between. There are 13 residues in the CDR3. Germline lookup yields CDR1 SGHRS and CDR2 YFSETQ. The CDR3 here is CASSPAISGELFF. CDR3 DNA: TGCGCCAGCAGCCCTGCAATCTCCGGGGAGCTGTTTTTT.

This clonotype showed up many times. J is TRBJ1-1 and V is TRBV29-1, with D possibly TRBD1 on 5 matching bases. The CDR3 is 13 residues long. Germline CDR1 SQVTM, CDR2 ANQGSEA. Trimming pared 6 bases from V and 0 bases from J, leaving 11 bases between. The CDR3 nucleotides read TGCAGCGTAGGGGACTGGATGAACACTGAAGCTTTCTTT. This gives the protein CSVGDWMNTEAFF.

The rearrangement uses TRBV7-2 and TRBJ2-2, with TRBD2 identical over 10 bases. Trimming took 0 bases from V and 5 from J; bases not matched to a gene: 9. In germline, CDR1 is SGHTA, CDR2 FQGNSA. The CDR3 has 18 amino acids. The CDR3 loop is CASSLAPSGRGGTGELFF. The CDR3 DNA reads as TGTGCCAGCAGCTTAGCCCCTAGCGGGAGAGGGGGGACCGGGGAGCTGTTTTTT.

This rearrangement joins TRBV7-9 to TRBJ2-7; D is perhaps TRBD2 (5 bases). The CDR3 sequence is 15 residues long. Germline CDR1 reads SEHNR; CDR2 reads FQNEAQ (reference sequence). Trimming cost V 5 bases and J 3 bases, with 17 bases left between them. The CDR3 here is CASSPRTGSIYEQYF. The CDR3, as DNA: TGTGCCAGCAGCCCGAGGACGGGGTCGATCTACGAGCAGTACTTC.